The next 18 T cell receptor beta chains were all read from a single sample in a study of beta chain features in type 1 diabetes. Reverse transcription of all isolated RNA meant that expressed TCRB transcripts were sequenced. Clones were sequenced by immunoSEQ multiplex PCR, and TCRdb holds only the in-frame ones, with some missing. Of about 290,000 clones in the sample, about 8.5% are singletons; the top ten hold about 0.93%. The sample taken for sequencing was central memory CD4+ T cells from blood. These receptors were obtained from a woman aged 18 to 35 in good health.

This clone was counted at least ten times. This sequence joins TRBV4-3 and TRBJ2-1; D not certain. The CDR3 extends over 13 amino acids. Trimming took 3 bases from V and 6 from J, leaving 9 bases between them. The V gene's germline CDR1 is LGHNA and CDR2 YSLEER. DNA of the CDR3: TGCGCCAGCAGCCAGATCGCAGGCAATGAGCAGTTCTTC. Protein product: CASSQIAGNEQFF.

This clone occurred a few times. The chain combines TRBV18 with TRBJ2-2; tentative D call: TRBD2 (5 bases). The germline gives CDR1 KGHSH, CDR2 LQKENI. Deletions cut 0 bases from V and 4 bases from J, with 12 bases between. The CDR3 is 16 residues long. DNA for the CDR3: TGTGCCAGCTCACCACCTGGAACTAGAGCCACCGGGGAGCTGTTTTTT. Amino acids: CASSPPGTRATGELFF.

This clone has more than one count but fewer than ten. The gene calls are TRBV7-9 and TRBJ1-5; no clear D gene. Germline CDR1 reads SEHNR; CDR2 reads FQNEAQ (reference sequence). CDR3 length: 12 amino acids. V was clipped by 5 bases and J by 1 base, with 3 bases between them. In DNA form, the CDR3 reads TGTGCCAGCAGCGCCAGCAATCAGCCCCAGCATTTT. It is translated as CASSASNQPQHF.

In its sample, this clone was seen a few times. The chain recombines TRBV2 with TRBJ2-5; possibly TRBD1 or TRBD2 for D (6 bases each). The germline V gene encodes CDR1 SNHLY and CDR2 FYNNEI. The CDR3 runs 15 residues. The V end was cut by 6 bases, the J end by 2 bases, with 16 bases between. In DNA, the CDR3 is TGTGCCAGCAGGAGGGGGAGCGGGCCACAAGAGACCCAGTACTTC. Its translation: CASRRGSGPQETQYF.

This clone has just a few counts. The chain recombines TRBV18 with TRBJ2-5; no reliable D call. Germline lookup yields CDR1 KGHSH and CDR2 LQKENI. CDR3 length equals 13 residues. V lost 5 bases to trimming and J lost 2 bases, with 9 bases between them. CDR3 nucleotides: TGTGCCAGCTCATTTGCAGGTCAAGAGACCCAGTACTTC. It is translated as CASSFAGQETQYF. Complete variable domain (other parts from reference TRBV18 and TRBJ2-5): NAGVMQNPRHLVRRRGQEARLRCSPMKGHSHVYWYRQLPEEGLKFMVYLQKENIIDESGMPKERFSAEFPKEGPSILRIQQVVRGDSAAYFCASSFAGQETQYFGPGTRLLVL.

The rearrangement links TRBV29-1 to TRBJ2-3, with D possibly called TRBD1 or TRBD2 (5 bases each). The germline V gene encodes CDR1 SQVTM and CDR2 ANQGSEA. V shed 4 bases and J shed 0 bases, with 8 bases lying between them. The CDR3 is 13 residues long. The CDR3 region is CSVGGASTDTQYF. CDR3 DNA sequence: TGCAGCGTTGGAGGGGCTAGCACAGATACGCAGTATTTT.

This clone was found a few times. This chain links TRBV7-9 with TRBJ1-2, with a possible D match to TRBD1 (5 bases). Trimming stripped 5 bases from V and 0 bases from J, with 16 bases between. Germline V gene data show CDR1 as SEHNR and CDR2 as FQNEAQ (reference sequence). The CDR3 has 16 residues. The CDR3 protein is CASSPRAGNTNYGYTF. The CDR3 coding sequence is TGTGCCAGCAGCCCCCGAGCAGGGAATACTAACTATGGCTACACCTTC.

This clone occurred many times. The V call is TRBV16, the J call TRBJ1-1; no definite D call. Trimming pared 4 bases from V and 4 bases from J, leaving 13 bases between. Per germline, CDR1 KGHSY and CDR2 FQNENV. The CDR3 totals 14 residues. CDR3 amino acids: CASSLESLATEAFF. The CDR3 coding sequence is TGTGCCAGCAGCCTTGAATCCCTAGCCACTGAAGCTTTCTTT. Full variable domain (rest looked up from reference TRBV16 and TRBJ1-1): GEEVAQTPKHLVRGEGQKAKLYCAPIKGHSYVFWYQQVLKNEFKFLISFQNENVFDETGMPKERFSAKCLPNSPCSLEIQATKLEDSAVYFCASSLESLATEAFFGQGTRLTVV.

There are a few counts of this clone. J is TRBJ1-6 and V is TRBV6-5, with a tentative D call TRBD1 (6 bases). Trimming shortened V by 6 bases and J by 9 bases, and 12 bases separated the two germline ends. This CDR3 contains 13 residues. Germline V gives CDR1 MNHEY, CDR2 SVGAGI. Written as DNA, the CDR3 is TGTGCCAGCAGGTGGGGGCAGGTTTCACCCCTCCACTTT. This codes for CASRWGQVSPLHF.

The table lists this clone with a few counts. The V gene is TRBV7-3, the J gene TRBJ2-5; the match to TRBD2 covers 13 bases. The trim removed 3 bases at V and 5 bases at J, leaving 6 bases unmatched. CDR1 and CDR2 from the germline V gene are SGHTA and FQGTGA. The CDR3 loop spans 16 amino acids. As DNA, the CDR3 is TGTGCCAGCAGCTTTACGGGACTAGCGGGATTTGAGACCCAGTACTTC. Protein sequence: CASSFTGLAGFETQYF.

The J gene is TRBJ1-1, the V gene TRBV11-2; D gene ambiguous. This CDR3 has 14 amino acids. V lost 1 base, J lost 4 bases, and 10 bases lay in between. Germline CDR1 SGHAT, CDR2 FQNNGV. The CDR3 sequence is CASSLGRSSTEAFF. The CDR3 DNA reads as TGTGCCAGCAGCTTAGGGAGATCGAGCACTGAAGCTTTCTTT.

This clone has more than one count but fewer than ten. The chain links TRBV4-1 to TRBJ2-3; no clear D gene. V was trimmed by 1 base and J by 3 bases, leaving 23 bases between them. The V gene's germline CDR1 is MGHRA and CDR2 YSYEKL. The CDR3 loop spans 19 amino acids. The CDR3 sequence is CASSQGLYRDGVRTDTQYF. In nucleotides, the CDR3 is TGCGCCAGCAGCCAAGGACTCTATCGAGACGGAGTGAGGACAGATACGCAGTATTTT.

The chain recombines TRBV6-5 with TRBJ1-5, with 9 bases identical to TRBD1. Germline V lookup: CDR1 MNHEY, CDR2 SVGAGI. Unmatched junction bases numbered 2, after V lost 7 bases and J lost 4 bases. CDR3 length: 13 amino acids. CDR3 DNA sequence: TGTGCCAGCAAACAGGGGGCGAATCAGCCCCAGCATTTT. Translated: CASKQGANQPQHF.

The gene calls are TRBV7-3 and TRBJ2-5; possible D gene TRBD2, 6 bases. Germline CDR1 and CDR2: SGHTA and FQGTGA. The CDR3 is made up of 14 amino acids. V lost 5 bases to trimming and J lost 5 bases, with 15 bases between them. The CDR3 DNA is TGTGCCAGCAGCCGTGTGGGGGGTTACGAGACCCAGTACTTC. Encoded protein: CASSRVGGYETQYF.

This clone turned up a few times. The CDR3 reads CASSQATREGETQYF. The CDR3 region has the DNA TGCGCCAGCAGCCAAGCGACGCGGGAGGGGGAGACCCAGTACTTC. The chain recombines TRBV4-1 with TRBJ2-5; 9 bases match TRBD2. CDR1 MGHRA and CDR2 YSYEKL come from the germline V gene. This CDR3 contains 15 residues. V dropped 1 base and J dropped 5; count of bases not matched to a gene: 5.

This clone was counted a few times. This chain joins TRBV21-1 and TRBJ1-5. TRBV21-1 is designated a pseudogene. CDR3 length: 15 amino acids. The CDR3 DNA follows: TGTGCCAGCAGCAAAGCAGGCGGGGCAGGCCAGCCCCAGCATTTT. This codes for CASSKAGGAGQPQHF.

A few counts support this clone. The V and J genes are TRBV6-5 and TRBJ2-3; D call uncertain. The CDR3 has 13 amino acids. V dropped 0 bases and J dropped 3 bases, with 4 bases sitting between them. Germline CDR1 reads MNHEY; CDR2 reads SVGAGI. CDR3 sequence: CASSYSGTDTQYF. CDR3 DNA sequence: TGTGCCAGCAGTTACTCGGGAACAGATACGCAGTATTTT.

This clone was counted a few times. The chain carries TRBV11-2 and TRBJ1-2; D gene uncertain. V was clipped by 6 bases and J by 4 bases, with 15 bases between them. This CDR3 comprises 14 residues. Per the germline V gene, CDR1 is SGHAT and CDR2 is FQNNGV. In DNA, the CDR3 is TGTGCCAGCAGGGCAGGTTTCAGGTCCTATGGCTACACCTTC. Residues: CASRAGFRSYGYTF.